These 16 T cell receptor beta chains came from one sample sequenced in a study of control samples from healthy donors and cancer patients. Some clones are missing from TCRdb's copy, which holds only in-frame ones; the method was immunoSEQ multiplex PCR. The table shows about 110,000 clones, with 90% occurring only once. Sequenced: blood. All receptors derive from a human donor in good health. The donor label of this sample is uncertain.

This clone was seen a single time. The chain employs TRBV28 and TRBJ1-2, with D possibly being TRBD1 (6 bases). Trimming cost V 3 bases and J 1 base, with 12 bases left between them. Germline CDR1 is MDHEN and CDR2 is SYDVKM. This CDR3 comprises 15 residues. In DNA form, the CDR3 reads TGTGCCAGCAGTTTCTTACAGGGAGGTAACTATGGCTACACCTTC. Protein: CASSFLQGGNYGYTF.

V is TRBV12-3 or TRBV12-4 and J is TRBJ2-1; the D is unclear. This CDR3 is 12 amino acids long. Trimming shortened V by 3 bases and J by 5 bases, and 5 bases separated the two germline ends. The CDR3 bases are TGTGCCAGCAGTTTTTATAACAATGAGCAGTTCTTC. This encodes CASSFYNNEQFF.

J is TRBJ2-1 and V is TRBV10-3; possibly TRBD1 for D (5 bases). The CDR3 covers 14 residues. Per germline, CDR1 ENHRY and CDR2 SYGVKD. V was clipped by 10 bases and J by 5 bases, with 18 bases between them. The CDR3 DNA follows: TGTGCCAGCCAGGAACAGGCCCATCACAATGAGCAGTTCTTC. Protein sequence: CASQEQAHHNEQFF.

V and J are TRBV6-5 and TRBJ1-5; no clear D. Trimming cost V 6 bases and J 4 bases, with 13 bases left between them. CDR3 length: 14 amino acids. The germline gives CDR1 MNHEY, CDR2 SVGAGI. The chain's CDR3 is CASSPGRSNQPQHF. The CDR3 nucleotides are TGTGCCAGCAGCCCCGGGAGGAGTAATCAGCCCCAGCATTTT.

This clone was counted once. The chain combines TRBV6-4 with TRBJ2-3, with 7 bases matching TRBD1. CDR1 and CDR2 (germline): MRHNA, SNTAGT. CDR3 length equals 16 residues. J lost 4 bases, V lost 0 bases, and 7 bases had no gene match. The CDR3 is CASSDSRQGGADTQYF. DNA for the CDR3: TGTGCCAGCAGTGACTCGAGACAGGGCGGCGCAGATACGCAGTATTTT.

The chain uses TRBV7-2 and TRBJ1-3, with 8 bases that match TRBD1. Germline CDR1 and CDR2: SGHTA and FQGNSA. Unmatched junction bases numbered 4, after V lost 5 bases and J lost 4 bases. CDR3 length equals 14 residues. The CDR3 loop reads CASSTGQGGNTIYF. In DNA, the CDR3 is TGTGCCAGCAGCACCGGACAGGGAGGAAACACCATATATTTT. The complete variable domain, with remaining parts taken from reference TRBV7-2 and TRBJ1-3, reads GAGVSQSPSNKVTEKGKDVELRCDPISGHTALYWYRQSLGQGLEFLIYFQGNSAPDKSGLPSDRFSAERTGGSVSTLTIQRTQQEDSAVYLCASSTGQGGNTIYFGEGSWLTVV.

This chain links TRBV4-2 with TRBJ1-1, with D unresolved. Germline-derived CDR1 and CDR2 are LGHNA and YNFKEQ. The CDR3 loop spans 16 amino acids. The V end was cut by 4 bases, the J end by 0 bases, with 15 bases between. CDR3 protein: CASSPPGAGVNTEAFF. The CDR3 DNA reads as TGTGCCAGCAGCCCTCCAGGTGCGGGAGTGAACACTGAAGCTTTCTTT.

V gene TRBV5-4 combines with J gene TRBJ2-7; D tentatively fits TRBD1 or TRBD2 (6 bases each). From germline, CDR1 is SGHNT and CDR2 YYREEE (reference sequence). The CDR3 has 16 residues. Trimming stripped 0 bases from V and 4 bases from J, with 17 bases between. Here the CDR3 DNA reads TGTGCCAGCAGCTTGGTGGCAGGGGAGGAAACGTACGAGCAGTACTTC. Protein: CASSLVAGEETYEQYF.

The chain combines TRBV19 with TRBJ2-6; D not certain. CDR3 size: 15 residues. Trimming left V 4 bases short and J 2 bases short, with 9 bases between. CDR1 and CDR2 (germline): LNHDA, SQIVND (reference sequence). CDR3 amino acids: CASSTGETGANVLTF. The DNA of the CDR3 is TGTGCCAGTAGTACGGGTGAAACTGGGGCCAACGTCCTGACTTTC.

The V and J genes are TRBV9 and TRBJ1-1; D unresolved. V lost 0 bases and J lost 5, with 8 bases in between. The CDR3 extends over 13 amino acids. CDR1 and CDR2 from the germline V gene are SGDLS and YYNGEE. The CDR3 sequence: CASSVGVGTEAFF. The CDR3 DNA reads TGTGCCAGCAGCGTAGGGGTGGGGACTGAAGCTTTCTTT.

V is TRBV27 and J is TRBJ1-1; D might be TRBD1 (6 bases). The CDR3 sequence is 14 residues long. The germline gives CDR1 MNHEY, CDR2 SMNVEV (reference sequence). The V gene lost 5 bases and the J gene lost 1 base, with 11 bases spanning the gap. As DNA, the CDR3 is TGTGCCAGCAGTACGCGGACAGCGAACACTGAAGCTTTCTTT. This encodes CASSTRTANTEAFF.

The rearrangement links TRBV6-5 to TRBJ1-1; no firm D call. CDR3 length: 14 residues. In germline, CDR1 is MNHEY, CDR2 SVGAGI. V shed 2 bases and J shed 1 base, with 8 bases lying between them. This chain's CDR3 is CASSYTEGNTEAFF. In nucleotides, the CDR3 is TGTGCCAGCAGTTACACTGAAGGGAACACTGAAGCTTTCTTT.

The CDR3 loop is CASREHRGEKLFF. The CDR3 bases are TGTGCCAGCAGAGAGCACAGGGGGGAAAAACTGTTTTTT. J is TRBJ1-4 and V is TRBV6-5; 8 bases agree with TRBD1. Germline CDR1 MNHEY, CDR2 SVGAGI. J lost 8 bases, V lost 6 bases, and 5 bases had no gene match. This CDR3 is 13 amino acids long.

This chain connects TRBV6-1 to TRBJ1-1; D may be TRBD1 (5 bases). The germline gives CDR1 MNHNS, CDR2 SASEGT. Trimming cost V 3 bases and J 5 bases, with 16 bases left between them. The CDR3 length is 15 residues. CDR3 sequence (DNA): TGTGCCAGCAGTGAGGGGGGTTGGGGGAGTACTGAAGCTTTCTTT. Translation: CASSEGGWGSTEAFF.

V gene TRBV6-5 combines with J gene TRBJ2-1; D uncertain. The CDR3 sequence is 15 residues long. Trimming cost V 0 bases and J 3 bases, with 9 bases left between them. Germline CDR1 and CDR2: MNHEY and SVGAGI. The CDR3 protein is CASSYSKQNYNEQFF. CDR3 nucleotides: TGTGCCAGCAGTTACTCAAAACAGAACTACAATGAGCAGTTCTTC.

The chain couples TRBV5-5 to TRBJ1-3; 8 positions match TRBD1. Germline-derived CDR1 and CDR2 are SGHKS and YYEKEE (reference sequence). The V segment lost 6 bases and the J segment 3 bases; nucleotides outside the gene matches: 11. The CDR3 extends over 16 amino acids. The CDR3 DNA reads TGTGCCAGCACCCGTGACAGGGGAATCGGTGGAAACACCATATATTTT. It codes for CASTRDRGIGGNTIYF.